This T cell receptor (beta chain) appears in the sequencing data of a study of blood T cell repertoires in COVID-19. Overall study: The origin of the acute and convalescent COVID-19 samples was the United States, Italy and Spain. The analysed material was cDNA or gDNA that came from T cells, B-cell-depleted T cells, or PBMCs.

As handled by the study authors: Nucleated cell number was recorded as an estimate derived from reference gene primer amplification. Using immunoSEQ multiplex PCR, the repertoire was profiled, and TCRdb retains in-frame clones only, with some absent. V and J calls and clone size follow that table, whereas D and trimming were derived from the DNA. The table records 75,000 or so clones, approximately 88% of them present only once. This CDR3 comprises 16 residues. This sequence joins TRBV12-1 and TRBJ2-1; the table's D gene call, TRBD2, was not cross checked with the DNA. TRBV12-1 is labeled a pseudogene. The TCR sequence derives from an elderly woman with active or convalescent COVID-19. The sequencing input was peripheral blood. The CDR3 here is CASSLPNGTSGYEQFF. The CDR3 DNA reads as TGTGCCAGCAGCCTCCCGAACGGGACTAGCGGCTATGAGCAGTTCTTC.